A selection of T cell receptor beta chains follows, all from one sample in a study of CD8 T cells in Susac syndrome. Each CDR3 protein is one row after TCRdb ran MiXCR on the immunoSEQ multiplex PCR reads. The sample records some 170,000 distinct CDR3 sequences, approximately 94% being singletons. Sequenced material: CD4+ T cells from PBMCs. These TCRs come from a human donor with multiple sclerosis. CDR3s include the opening cysteine and the closing phenylalanine or tryptophan. D genes are given only for firm matches. Not every row has a clone size; where given, it reads once, few, many or a size class.

>.|TRBJ1-1|TRBV3-1|.
TGTGCCAGCAGCCAAGGGCGGATTGAAGCTTTCTTT
CASSQGRIEAFF
>TRBD1|TRBJ2-2|TRBV12-3/TRBV12-4|once
TGTGCCAGCAGTTTATCACAGGGGGCTAACGGGGAGCTGTTTTTT
CASSLSQGANGELFF
>.|TRBJ1-2|TRBV9|.
TGTGCCAGCAGCACCACGGGGGCGGATGGCTACACCTTC
CASSTTGADGYTF
>TRBD2|TRBJ2-5|TRBV25-1|.
TGTGCCAGCGGAATCGGGACTAGCGGGTCGCGGGAGACCCAGTACTTC
CASGIGTSGSRETQYF
>TRBD2|TRBJ2-4|TRBV12-3/TRBV12-4|.
TGTGCCAGCAGTTCCACCGGGACTAGGGTAACCATTCAGTACTTC
CASSSTGTRVTIQYF
>.|TRBJ2-7|TRBV4-2|.
TGTGCCAGCAGCCAAGATGAAACAGGCCACTACGAGCAGTACTTC
CASSQDETGHYEQYF
>TRBD1|TRBJ1-5|TRBV27|.
TGTGCCAGCAGTCCCCGTACAGGGGGCTTGAGCAATCAGCCCCAGCATTTT
CASSPRTGGLSNQPQHF
>.|TRBJ2-3|TRBV27|.
TGTGCCAGCAGCCAGACCTTGATGGGGAGTAGGCCAGATACGCAGTATTTT
CASSQTLMGSRPDTQYF
>TRBD1|TRBJ1-1|TRBV19|.
TGTGCCAGTAGTCCACAGACAGGGAAGAACACTGAAGCTTTCTTT
CASSPQTGKNTEAFF
>TRBD1|TRBJ2-3|TRBV2|once
TGTGCCAGCAGTGAGGGACAGGGGAGCACAGATACGCAGTATTTT
CASSEGQGSTDTQYF
>TRBD2|TRBJ2-3|TRBV19|.
TGTGCCAGTAGTGCGATGACTAGCGGGAGGGCAGATACGCAGTATTTT
CASSAMTSGRADTQYF
>.|TRBJ2-7|TRBV29-1|.
TGCAGCGTTGAAAATGACAGGTCCCCCTCCTACGAGCAGTACTTC
CSVENDRSPSYEQYF
>TRBD2|TRBJ2-1|TRBV18|few
TGTGCCAGCTCACCAGGACTAGCGGGAGCCAATGAGCAGTTCTTC
CASSPGLAGANEQFF
>TRBD1|TRBJ2-7|TRBV18|.
TGTGCCAGCTCAGCCGGGACAGGGGGTTTCGAGCAGTACTTC
CASSAGTGGFEQYF
>TRBD1|TRBJ2-1|TRBV14|.
TGTGCCAGCAGCCTGGGACAGCCCGGGCTCTTTAGTGAGCAGTTCTTC
CASSLGQPGLFSEQFF
>.|TRBJ1-1|TRBV6-5|once
TGTGCCAGCAGCCACGGGGCTCCGAGCACTGAAGCTTTCTTT
CASSHGAPSTEAFF
>.|TRBJ2-2|TRBV11-2|.
TGTGCCAGCAGCTTAGATGCAGCCGGGGAGCTGTTTTTT
CASSLDAAGELFF
>.|TRBJ1-1|TRBV10-3|.
TGTGCCATCAGTGACCCCGGCCAAGTAGCTTTCTTT
CAISDPGQVAFF
>TRBD2|TRBJ2-5|TRBV20-1|.
TGCAGTGTGTTTCATGGCGGGAGGGCCGGGGAGACCCAGTACTTC
CSVFHGGRAGETQYF
>TRBD1|TRBJ2-2|TRBV11-2|.
TGTGCCAGCAGCTCACAGGGGGCGAACACCGGGGAGCTGTTTTTT
CASSSQGANTGELFF
>.|TRBJ2-2|TRBV20-1|once
TGCAGTGCTAGCGGGAGCGCCGGGGAGCTGTTTTTT
CSASGSAGELFF
>.|TRBJ2-1|TRBV24-1|.
TGTGCCACCAGTGACCTAACAGGGAGCTCCTACAATGAGCAGTTCTTC
CATSDLTGSSYNEQFF
>.|TRBJ1-1|TRBV6-1|.
TGTGCCAGCATTCCGGGACAGAACACTGAAGCTTTCTTT
CASIPGQNTEAFF
>TRBD2|TRBJ2-7|TRBV5-6|few
TGTGCCAGCAGCCTGCTAGCGGGATTTGGCGAGCAGTACTTC
CASSLLAGFGEQYF
>.|TRBJ1-2|TRBV6-2/TRBV6-3|.
TGTGCCAGCAGTTACTCGATGGGGGACCTCTATGGCTACACCTTC
CASSYSMGDLYGYTF
>.|TRBJ2-3|TRBV28|.
TGTGCCAGCAGTTTAGCGGGGACGCAGTATTTT
CASSLAGTQYF
>TRBD1|TRBJ2-5|TRBV28|.
TGTGCCAGCAGTTCGACCTTGACAGGGGGCGCTGAGACCCAGTACTTC
CASSSTLTGGAETQYF
>.|TRBJ1-2|TRBV27|.
TGTGCCAGCAGATCGTCAGTTAACTATGGCTACACCTTC
CASRSSVNYGYTF
>.|TRBJ2-2|TRBV6-1|.
TGTGCCAGCAGTGAGCTAGGGGCCGGGGAGCTGTTTTTT
CASSELGAGELFF
>.|TRBJ2-7|TRBV7-2|.
TGTGCCAGCAGCCAGCCGGGGCGCACGTTGAAGCAGTACTTC
CASSQPGRTLKQYF
>TRBD1|TRBJ2-7|TRBV7-2|.
TGTGCCAGCAGCTGGGGACAGGGACCCTACGAGCAGTACTTC
CASSWGQGPYEQYF
>.|TRBJ2-7|TRBV29-1|once
TGCAGCGTTGCTAGCGCGACCCACTACGAGCAGTACTTC
CSVASATHYEQYF
>.|TRBJ2-5|TRBV27|.
TGTGCCAGCAGTTTGACTAGTAGCCGAGAGACCCAGTACTTC
CASSLTSSRETQYF
>.|TRBJ2-6|TRBV27|.
TGTGCCAGCAGTCCCGAGGGGGCTGGGGCCAACGTCCTGACTTTC
CASSPEGAGANVLTF
>.|TRBJ1-1|TRBV20-1|.
TGCAGTGCTAGAAACCACAGGGCTGGCACTGAAGCTTTCTTT
CSARNHRAGTEAFF
>TRBD1|TRBJ2-2|TRBV27|once
TGTGCCAGCAGTTCTCGTCGGGACAGGAGGGGCACCGGGGAGCTGTTTTTT
CASSSRRDRRGTGELFF
>.|TRBJ1-5|TRBV6-2/TRBV6-3|.
TGTGCCAGCAGGAAACAGGCAACTCAGCCCCAGCATTTT
CASRKQATQPQHF
>.|TRBJ2-5|TRBV2|.
TGTGCCAGCAGGGTCCTTCAAGAGACCCAGTACTTC
CASRVLQETQYF
>.|TRBJ2-6|TRBV25-1|.
TGTGCCAGCGGGGCAACCGGGACTCCTACCTCTGGGGCCAACGTCCTGACTTTC
CASGATGTPTSGANVLTF
>.|TRBJ2-2|TRBV6-4|.
TGTGCCAGCAGCCCCCTCTTGGGCACCGGGGAGCTGTTTTTT
CASSPLLGTGELFF
>.|TRBJ1-1|TRBV12-3/TRBV12-4|.
TGTGCCAGCAGTTCTGCCTCAGGAGGGTGGACTGAAGCTTTCTTT
CASSSASGGWTEAFF
>.|TRBJ1-4|TRBV12-3/TRBV12-4|.
TGTGCCAGCAGTTTTGAGGGGGAAAAACTGTTTTTT
CASSFEGEKLFF
>.|TRBJ2-7|TRBV4-1|.
TGCGCCAGCAGCCCACGCCCCATACGGGCCACCTACGAGCAGTACTTC
CASSPRPIRATYEQYF
>.|TRBJ2-5|TRBV6-2/TRBV6-3|.
TGTGCCAGCAGTCGTCTTATCCGGGACCTGAGGGGCGAGACCCAGTACTTC
CASSRLIRDLRGETQYF
>.|TRBJ1-5|TRBV25-1|.
TGTGCCAGCAGTGCCACCAAAGGGGGTCGTGGTGGCAATCAGCCCCAGCATTTT
CASSATKGGRGGNQPQHF
>TRBD1|TRBJ2-2|TRBV20-1|.
TGCAGTGCTAGAGGAGGACAGGGGGCCAGCACCGGGGAGCTGTTTTTT
CSARGGQGASTGELFF
>TRBD2|TRBJ2-5|TRBV10-3|once
TGTGCCATCAGTGAGTCCCCTAGCGGGGGGCAAGAGACCCAGTACTTC
CAISESPSGGQETQYF
>TRBD1|TRBJ1-3|TRBV29-1|.
TGCAGCGTTGGGGGACAGGAGTCTGGAAACACCATATATTTT
CSVGGQESGNTIYF
>TRBD2|TRBJ2-7|TRBV19|once
TGTGCCAGTAGTACGGCTAGCGGGAGGACATACGAGCAGTACTTC
CASSTASGRTYEQYF
>TRBD1|TRBJ2-7|TRBV7-9|.
TGTGCCAGCAGCTTAGCGGGGTGGACAGGGTCCTACGAGCAGTACTTC
CASSLAGWTGSYEQYF
>.|TRBJ2-3|TRBV27|.
TGTGCCAGCAGTTGGGACTTCACAGATACGCAGTATTTT
CASSWDFTDTQYF
>TRBD1|TRBJ2-3|TRBV6-5|once
TGTGCCAGCAGTTACTTCGGGACAGGGGGCACAGATACGCAGTATTTT
CASSYFGTGGTDTQYF
>.|TRBJ2-2|TRBV7-2|.
TGTGCCAGCACCTTTGTTAGGTCTACCGCCTACCACGGGGAGCTGTTTTTT
CASTFVRSTAYHGELFF
>.|TRBJ1-1|TRBV12-3/TRBV12-4|.
TGTGCCAGCAGTATTGACACTAGAGGGTCTGAAGCTTTCTTT
CASSIDTRGSEAFF